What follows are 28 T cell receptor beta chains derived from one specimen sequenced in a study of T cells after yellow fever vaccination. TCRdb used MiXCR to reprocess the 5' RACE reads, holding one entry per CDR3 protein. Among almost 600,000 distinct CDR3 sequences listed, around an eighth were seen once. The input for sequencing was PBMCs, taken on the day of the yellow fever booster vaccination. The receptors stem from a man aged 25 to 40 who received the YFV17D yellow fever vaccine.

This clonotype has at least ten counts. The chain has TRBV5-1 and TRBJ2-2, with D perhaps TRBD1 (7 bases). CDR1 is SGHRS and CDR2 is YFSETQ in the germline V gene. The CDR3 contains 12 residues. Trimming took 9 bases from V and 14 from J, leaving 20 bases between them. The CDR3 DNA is TGCGCCACCCAAGGACAGGCCGGGGGTCTGTTTTTT. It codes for CATQGQAGGLFF. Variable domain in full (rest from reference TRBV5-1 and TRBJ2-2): KAGVTQTPRYLIKTRGQQVTLSCSPISGHRSVSWYQQTPGQGLQFLFEYFSETQRNKGNFPGRFSGRQFSNSRSEMNVSTLELGDSALYLCATQGQAGGLFFGEGSRLTVL.

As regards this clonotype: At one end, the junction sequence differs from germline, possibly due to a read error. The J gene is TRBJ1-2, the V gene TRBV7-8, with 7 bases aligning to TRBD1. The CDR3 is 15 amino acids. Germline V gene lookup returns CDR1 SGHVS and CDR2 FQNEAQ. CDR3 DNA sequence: TGTGCCAGCAGCTTAGTCGGACAGGCCAGCTATGGCTCCACCTTC. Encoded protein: CASSLVGQASYGSTF.

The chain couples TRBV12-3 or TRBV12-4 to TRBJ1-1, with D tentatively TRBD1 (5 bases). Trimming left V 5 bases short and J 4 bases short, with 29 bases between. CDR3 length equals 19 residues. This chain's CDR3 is CASSPIGNSGRASTTEAFF. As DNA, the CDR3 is TGTGCCAGCAGTCCAATAGGGAATTCGGGCAGGGCAAGTACCACTGAAGCTTTCTTT.

Written as DNA, the CDR3 is TGTGCCATCAGTGAGTCGATAGTGGGGCAAGAGACCCAGTACTTC. Its translation is CAISESIVGQETQYF. The J gene is TRBJ2-5, the V gene TRBV10-3, with D hard to call. The V and J ends lost 0 bases and 2 bases respectively, with 10 bases between them. CDR1 is ENHRY, CDR2 SYGVKD, per germline. The CDR3 is 15 residues long.

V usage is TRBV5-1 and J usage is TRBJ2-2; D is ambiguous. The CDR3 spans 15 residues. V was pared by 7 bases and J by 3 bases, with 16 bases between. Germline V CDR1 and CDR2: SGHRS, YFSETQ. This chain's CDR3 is CASQSGPSYTGELFF. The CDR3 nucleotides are TGCGCCAGCCAATCCGGGCCCAGCTACACCGGGGAGCTGTTTTTT.

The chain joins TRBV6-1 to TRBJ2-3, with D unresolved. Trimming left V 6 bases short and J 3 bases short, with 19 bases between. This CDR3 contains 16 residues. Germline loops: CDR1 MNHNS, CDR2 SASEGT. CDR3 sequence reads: CASSPDLVVRTDTQYF. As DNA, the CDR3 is TGTGCCAGCAGCCCTGACCTAGTGGTGAGGACAGATACGCAGTATTTT.

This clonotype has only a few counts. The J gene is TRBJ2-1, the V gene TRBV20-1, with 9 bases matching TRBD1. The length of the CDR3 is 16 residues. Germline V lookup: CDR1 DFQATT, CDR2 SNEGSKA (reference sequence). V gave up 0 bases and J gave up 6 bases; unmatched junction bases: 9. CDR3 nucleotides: TGCAGTGCTAGAGACCTACAGGGGGCGGCGGGCAATGAGCAGTTCTTC. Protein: CSARDLQGAAGNEQFF.

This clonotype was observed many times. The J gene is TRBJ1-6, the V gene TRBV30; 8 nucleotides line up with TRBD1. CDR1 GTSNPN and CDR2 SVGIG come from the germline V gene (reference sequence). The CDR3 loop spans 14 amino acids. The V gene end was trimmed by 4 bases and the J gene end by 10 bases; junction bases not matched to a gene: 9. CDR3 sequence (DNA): TGTGCCTGGACCTCTACAGGGGGACGATCACCCCTCCACTTT. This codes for CAWTSTGGRSPLHF. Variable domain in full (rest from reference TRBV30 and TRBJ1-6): SQTIHQWPATLVQPVGSPLSLECTVEGTSNPNLYWYRQAAGRGLQLLFYSVGIGQISSEVPQNLSASRPQDRQFILSSKKLLLSDSGFYLCAWTSTGGRSPLHFGNGTRLTVT.

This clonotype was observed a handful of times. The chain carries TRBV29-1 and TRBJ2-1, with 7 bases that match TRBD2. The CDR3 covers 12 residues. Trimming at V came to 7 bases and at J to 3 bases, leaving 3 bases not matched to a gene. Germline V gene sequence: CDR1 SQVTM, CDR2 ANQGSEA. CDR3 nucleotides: TGCAGCGGCCGGGACTACTACAATGAGCAGTTCTTC. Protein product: CSGRDYYNEQFF.

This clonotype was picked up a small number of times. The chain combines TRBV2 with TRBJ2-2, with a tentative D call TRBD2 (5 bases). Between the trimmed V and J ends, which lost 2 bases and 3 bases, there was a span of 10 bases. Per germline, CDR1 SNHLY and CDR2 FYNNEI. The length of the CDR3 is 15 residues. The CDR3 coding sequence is TGTGCCAGCAGTGAACTAGCCGCATACACCGGGGAGCTGTTTTTT. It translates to CASSELAAYTGELFF.

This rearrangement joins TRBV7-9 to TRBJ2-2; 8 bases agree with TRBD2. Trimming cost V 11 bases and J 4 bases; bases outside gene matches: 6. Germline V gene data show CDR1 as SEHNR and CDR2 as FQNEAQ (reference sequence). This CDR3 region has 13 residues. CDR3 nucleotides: TGTGCCCCGGGACTAGTTCCCACCGGGGAGCTGTTTTTT. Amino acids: CAPGLVPTGELFF.

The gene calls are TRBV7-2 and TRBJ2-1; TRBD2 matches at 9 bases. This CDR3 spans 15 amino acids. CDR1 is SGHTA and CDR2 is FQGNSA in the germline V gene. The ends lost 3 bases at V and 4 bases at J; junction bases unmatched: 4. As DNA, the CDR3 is TGTGCCAGCAGCTTCTCTAGCGGGGAGTACAATGAGCAGTTCTTC. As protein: CASSFSSGEYNEQFF.

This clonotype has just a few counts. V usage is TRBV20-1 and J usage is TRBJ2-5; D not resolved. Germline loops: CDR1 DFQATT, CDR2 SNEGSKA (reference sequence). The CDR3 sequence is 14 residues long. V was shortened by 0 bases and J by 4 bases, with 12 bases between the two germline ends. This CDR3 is CSARDLRRSETQYF. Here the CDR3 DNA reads TGCAGTGCTAGAGATCTTAGGCGGTCAGAGACCCAGTACTTC.

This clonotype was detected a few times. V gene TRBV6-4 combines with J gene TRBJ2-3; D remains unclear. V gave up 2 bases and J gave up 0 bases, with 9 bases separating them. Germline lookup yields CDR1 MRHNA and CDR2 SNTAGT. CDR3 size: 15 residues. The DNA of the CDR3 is TGTGCCAGCAGTGACGGAGCGTCCAGCACAGATACGCAGTATTTT. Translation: CASSDGASSTDTQYF.

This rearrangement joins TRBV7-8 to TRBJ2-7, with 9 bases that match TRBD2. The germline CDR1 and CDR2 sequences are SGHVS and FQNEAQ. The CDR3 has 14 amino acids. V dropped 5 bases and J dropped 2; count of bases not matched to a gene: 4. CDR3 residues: CASSAAGGPYEQYF. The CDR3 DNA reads TGTGCCAGCAGCGCAGCGGGAGGACCCTACGAGCAGTACTTC.

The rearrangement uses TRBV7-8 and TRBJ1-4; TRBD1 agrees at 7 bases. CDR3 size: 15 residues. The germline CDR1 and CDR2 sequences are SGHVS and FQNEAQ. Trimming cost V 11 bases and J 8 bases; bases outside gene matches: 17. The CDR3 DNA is TGTGCCGTATCCCGGGGCGGGGACAGTGGAGAAAAACTGTTTTTT. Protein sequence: CAVSRGGDSGEKLFF.

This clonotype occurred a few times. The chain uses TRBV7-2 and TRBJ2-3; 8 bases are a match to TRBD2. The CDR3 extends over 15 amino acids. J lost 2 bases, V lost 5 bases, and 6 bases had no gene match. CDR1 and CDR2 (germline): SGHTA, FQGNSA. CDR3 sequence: CASSPIAGPTDTQYF. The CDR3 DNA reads TGTGCCAGCAGCCCGATAGCGGGGCCCACAGATACGCAGTATTTT.

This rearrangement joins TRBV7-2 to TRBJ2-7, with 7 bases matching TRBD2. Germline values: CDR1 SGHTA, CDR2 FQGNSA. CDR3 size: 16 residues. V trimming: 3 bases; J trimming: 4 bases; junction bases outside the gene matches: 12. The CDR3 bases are TGTGCCAGCAGCTTCCTTAGAGCGGGGCCCAAGTACGAGCAGTACTTC. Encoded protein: CASSFLRAGPKYEQYF.

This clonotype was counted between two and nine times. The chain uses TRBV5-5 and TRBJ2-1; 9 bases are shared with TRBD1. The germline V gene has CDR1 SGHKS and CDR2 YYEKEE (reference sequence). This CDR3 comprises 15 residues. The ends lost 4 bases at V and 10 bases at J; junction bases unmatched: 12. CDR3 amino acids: CASSQTGGWESEQFF. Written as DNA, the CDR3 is TGTGCCAGCAGCCAGACAGGGGGGTGGGAGAGCGAGCAGTTCTTC.

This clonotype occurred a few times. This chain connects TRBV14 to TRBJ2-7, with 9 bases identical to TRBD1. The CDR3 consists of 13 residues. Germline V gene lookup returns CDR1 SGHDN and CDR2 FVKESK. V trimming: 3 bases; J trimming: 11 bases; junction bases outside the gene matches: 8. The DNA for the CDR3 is TGTGCCAGCAGCCAGCCACGGACAGGGGAAAAGTACTTC. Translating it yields CASSQPRTGEKYF.

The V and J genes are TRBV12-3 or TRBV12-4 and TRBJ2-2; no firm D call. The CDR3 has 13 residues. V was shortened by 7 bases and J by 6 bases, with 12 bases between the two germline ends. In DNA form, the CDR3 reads TGTGCCAGCAAGGCCGCTAGGCCCGGGGAGCTGTTTTTT. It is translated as CASKAARPGELFF.

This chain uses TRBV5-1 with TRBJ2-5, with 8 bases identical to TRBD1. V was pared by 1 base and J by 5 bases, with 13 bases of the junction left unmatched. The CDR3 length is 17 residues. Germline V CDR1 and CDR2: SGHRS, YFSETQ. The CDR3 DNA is TGCGCCAGCAGCTTGCCGGGACAGGCGTCGAGCCGCGAGACCCAGTACTTC. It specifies CASSLPGQASSRETQYF. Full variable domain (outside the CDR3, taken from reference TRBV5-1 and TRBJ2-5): KAGVTQTPRYLIKTRGQQVTLSCSPISGHRSVSWYQQTPGQGLQFLFEYFSETQRNKGNFPGRFSGRQFSNSRSEMNVSTLELGDSALYLCASSLPGQASSRETQYFGPGTRLLVL.

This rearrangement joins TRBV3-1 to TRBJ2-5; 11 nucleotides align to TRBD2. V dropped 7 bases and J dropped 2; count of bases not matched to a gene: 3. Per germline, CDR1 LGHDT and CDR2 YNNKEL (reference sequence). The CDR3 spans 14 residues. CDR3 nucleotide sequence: TGTGCCAGCAAGATAGCGGGAGGGCAAGAGACCCAGTACTTC. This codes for CASKIAGGQETQYF.

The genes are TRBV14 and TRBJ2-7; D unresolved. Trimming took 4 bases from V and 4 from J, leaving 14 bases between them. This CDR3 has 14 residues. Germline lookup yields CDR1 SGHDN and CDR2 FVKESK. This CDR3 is CASSPRTLTYEQYF. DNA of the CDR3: TGTGCCAGCAGCCCTCGTACGCTCACGTACGAGCAGTACTTC.

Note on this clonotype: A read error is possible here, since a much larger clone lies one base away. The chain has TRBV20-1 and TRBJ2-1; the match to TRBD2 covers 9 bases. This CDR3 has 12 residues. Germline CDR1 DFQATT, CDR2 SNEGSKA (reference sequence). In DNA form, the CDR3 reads TGCAGTGCTGTAGCGGGAGCGAGTGAGCAGTTATTC. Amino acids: CSAVAGASEQLF.

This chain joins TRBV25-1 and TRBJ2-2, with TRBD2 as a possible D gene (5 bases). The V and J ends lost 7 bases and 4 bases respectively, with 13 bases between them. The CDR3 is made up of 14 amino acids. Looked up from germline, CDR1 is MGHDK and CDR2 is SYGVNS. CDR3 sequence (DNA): TGTGCCAGCACAAGTAGCGTAGGCACCGGGGAGCTGTTTTTT. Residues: CASTSSVGTGELFF.

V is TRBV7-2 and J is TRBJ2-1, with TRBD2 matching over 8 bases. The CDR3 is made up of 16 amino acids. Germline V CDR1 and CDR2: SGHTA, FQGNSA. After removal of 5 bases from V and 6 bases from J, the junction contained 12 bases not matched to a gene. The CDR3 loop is CASSPQSGSGGNEQFF. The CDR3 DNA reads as TGTGCCAGCAGCCCTCAAAGCGGGAGTGGGGGCAATGAGCAGTTCTTC.

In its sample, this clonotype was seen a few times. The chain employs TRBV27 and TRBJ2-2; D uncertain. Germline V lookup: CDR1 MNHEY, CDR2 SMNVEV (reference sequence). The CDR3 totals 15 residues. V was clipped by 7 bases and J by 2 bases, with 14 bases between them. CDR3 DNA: TGTGCCAGCACGGTCCGTAACCTCAACACCGGGGAGCTGTTTTTT. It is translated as CASTVRNLNTGELFF.